This T cell receptor beta chain was recovered during a study of blood T cells in healthy people across ages. Study-wide points: Total diversity from one million sequenced T cells was likely underestimated. PBMCs were not sorted, which prevented a conclusive comparison of naive versus antigen-experienced cells.

The CDR3 runs to 14 residues. Looked up from germline, CDR1 is SGHRS and CDR2 is YFSETQ. The V end was cut by 5 bases, the J end by 10 bases, with 19 bases between. Primed by a sample-barcoded 5' primer and a J-beta primer mix, a second PCR proceeded for 7 to 11 cycles. One entry per CDR3 protein results from TCRdb running MiXCR on the 5' RACE reads. The table includes about 1.4 million distinct CDR3 sequences, approximately 63% detected once. Peripheral blood was drawn, roughly 10 milliliters per donor. This clonotype was observed a few times. Antigen specificity is unknown. The sample consisted of blood. The TCR sequence derives from a man aged 18 to 29 in good health. The chain combines TRBV5-1 with TRBJ2-1, with D tentatively TRBD1 or TRBD2 (7 bases each). In DNA form, the CDR3 reads TGCGCCAGCAGTTCGACCGCCCAGGGGGGGGAGCAGTTCTTC. It specifies CASSSTAQGGEQFF.